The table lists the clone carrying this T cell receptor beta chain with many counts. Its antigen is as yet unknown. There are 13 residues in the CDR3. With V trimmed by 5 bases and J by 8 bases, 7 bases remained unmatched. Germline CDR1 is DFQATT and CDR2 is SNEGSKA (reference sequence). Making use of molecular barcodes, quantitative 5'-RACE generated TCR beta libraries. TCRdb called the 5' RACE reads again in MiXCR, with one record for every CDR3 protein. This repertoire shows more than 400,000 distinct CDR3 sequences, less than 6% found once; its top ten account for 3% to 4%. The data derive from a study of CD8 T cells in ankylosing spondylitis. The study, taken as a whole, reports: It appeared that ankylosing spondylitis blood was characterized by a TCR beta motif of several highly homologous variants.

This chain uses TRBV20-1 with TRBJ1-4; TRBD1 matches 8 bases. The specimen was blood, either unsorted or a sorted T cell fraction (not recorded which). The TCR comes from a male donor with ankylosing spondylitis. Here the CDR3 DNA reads TGCAGTGCTTACGACAGGGGCGGCGAAAAACTGTTTTTT. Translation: CSAYDRGGEKLFF.